This TCR beta chain was identified during a study of blood T cell repertoires in COVID-19 (TCRdb year 2020). Looking at the study overall: Collaborator samples came from the United States, Italy and Spain and covered acute and convalescent phases of COVID-19. The material from the prospective study consisted of cDNA or gDNA derived from T cells, B-cell-depleted T cells, or PBMCs. Subjects who had been exposed to COVID-19, were actively infected with it, or had recovered from it provided the deeply sampled blood TCRbeta repertoires that made up the dataset. The repertoires were made available in a free public database intended to serve as a resource for research on the immune response to SARS-CoV-2. The samples were drawn from the first 160 participants of the ongoing ImmuneRACE study and from 1,254 subjects provided by 6 global collaborators. The sample metadata nearly always contained a de-identified subject ID, COVID-19 status, age in years and sex. Where available, HLA class I and class II types were obtained from metadata supplied by the sample provider rather than from assay-based typing. Beyond this particular receptor, the publication reports: The quantity of clinical and demographic metadata differed by source and by participant and was supplied without curation.

Participants in the prospective study were aged about 18 to 100 years, lived in 24 United States geographic areas, and enrolled through a virtual design. In the prospective study, cohorts were assigned on the basis of participant-reported clinical history obtained from a screening survey and a study questionnaire. Recovered participants in ImmuneRACE Cohort 3 were defined by two consecutive negative NP/OP PCR tests, clearance by a healthcare professional, or resolution of symptoms. In the prospective study, whole blood, serum and a nasopharyngeal or oropharyngeal swab were collected from each participant by mobile phlebotomists. Participants in the prospective study had the option to provide additional blood draws and questionnaires over a roughly two-month period. Prospective study blood samples were shipped either frozen or at room temperature before DNA extraction. TCRbeta CDR3 regions were amplified from genomic DNA by means of the immunoSEQ Assay, a bias-controlled multiplex PCR. As for how the authors treated the data: The number of nucleated cells in each sample was estimated from the amplification of reference gene primers within the assay. To quantify the absolute abundance of each unique TCRbeta CDR3 rearrangement, sequence reads were collapsed and filtered. Productive Simpson clonality was computed per sample as the square root of Simpson's diversity index over productive rearrangements. Not all clones reach the TCRdb copy of this immuneACCESS table, which keeps in-frame sequences only. Checked studies attribute under half of the gap to unresolved V genes and leave the rest unexplained. From that table come the V and J calls and clone size; the DNA was used to work out D and trimming. This sample gives approximately 290,000 clones in total; around 85% of them show up just once. Approximately 4.2% of the sample lies in the top ten.

As to this clone: Its antigen target is currently unknown. Nothing much larger sits one base from this clone, and base qualities are not available.

The germline V gene encodes CDR1 MNHEY and CDR2 SVGAGI. The CDR3 contains 14 residues, cysteine and phenylalanine counted. Of the read, only the CDR3 DNA is kept; its 42 bases are in frame from base 1. V loses 7 bases, J loses 0 bases, and the germline ends lie 11 bases apart. The sequence was obtained from a woman aged 25-40 years who had recovered from COVID-19. Recombination linked TRBV6-5 to TRBJ2-3, with the D gene too uncertain to name. Sequencing used PBMCs or T cells enriched from blood (not recorded which). At the DNA level, the sequence is TGTGCCAGCATGGCGGATTCTAGCACAGATACGCAGTATTTT. Translated, it reads CASMADSSTDTQYF.